The source of this T cell receptor beta chain is a study of blood T cells in healthy people across ages. Study findings and constraints: Naive T cell percentage by flow cytometry tracked strongly with beta diversity.

Per sample, a minimum of 6 million PBMCs were isolated. Combining a sample-barcoded 5' primer with a J-beta primer mix, a second PCR ran for roughly 6 to 12 cycles. TCRdb reprocessed the 5' RACE reads with MiXCR, giving one entry per CDR3 protein. The repertoire holds approximately 800,000 distinct CDR3 sequences, with 56% as singletons. Turning to this clonotype: The antigen is not known.

The V end lost 4 bases, the J end lost 7 bases, and 7 bases lay between the germline ends. The V gene's germline CDR1 is LGHNA and CDR2 YSLEER. This CDR3 contains 12 residues. The sequencing sample was made of blood. The V and J genes are TRBV4-3 and TRBJ2-2, with D maybe TRBD2 (6 bases). The origin of this receptor is a man aged 35 to 55 in good health. For the CDR3, the DNA is TGCGCCAGCAGCCGCGGGAACGGGGAGCTGTTTTTT. Encoded protein: CASSRGNGELFF.